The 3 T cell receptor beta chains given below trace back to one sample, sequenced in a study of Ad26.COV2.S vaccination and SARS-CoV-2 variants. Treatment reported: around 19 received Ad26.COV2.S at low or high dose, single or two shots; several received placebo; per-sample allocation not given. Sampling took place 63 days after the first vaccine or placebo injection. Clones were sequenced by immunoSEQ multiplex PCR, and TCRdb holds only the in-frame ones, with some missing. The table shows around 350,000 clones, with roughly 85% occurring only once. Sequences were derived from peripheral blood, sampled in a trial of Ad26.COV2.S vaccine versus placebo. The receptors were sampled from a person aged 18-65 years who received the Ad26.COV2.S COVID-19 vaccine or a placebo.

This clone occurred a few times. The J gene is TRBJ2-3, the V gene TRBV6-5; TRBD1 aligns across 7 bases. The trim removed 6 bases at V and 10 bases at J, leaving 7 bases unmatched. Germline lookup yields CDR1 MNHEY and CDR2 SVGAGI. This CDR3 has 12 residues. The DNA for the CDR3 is TGTGCCAGCAGCGGCGACAGGGCGGCGCAGTATTTT. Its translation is CASSGDRAAQYF.

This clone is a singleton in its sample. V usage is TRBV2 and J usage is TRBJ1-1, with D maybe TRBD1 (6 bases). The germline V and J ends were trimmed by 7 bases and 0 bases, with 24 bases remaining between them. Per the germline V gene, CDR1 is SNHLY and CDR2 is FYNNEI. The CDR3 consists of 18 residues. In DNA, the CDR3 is TGTGCCAGCACATTCAGGGGTAGGTCGTCTCTTGTGAACACTGAAGCTTTCTTT. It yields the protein CASTFRGRSSLVNTEAFF.

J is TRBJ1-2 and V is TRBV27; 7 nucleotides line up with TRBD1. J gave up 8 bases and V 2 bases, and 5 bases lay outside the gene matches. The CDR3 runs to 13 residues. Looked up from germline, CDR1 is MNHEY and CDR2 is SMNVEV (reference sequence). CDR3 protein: CASSLRGGFGYTF. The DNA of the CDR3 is TGTGCCAGCAGTTTAAGAGGGGGCTTCGGCTACACCTTC.